Listed below are T cell receptor beta chains from one sample, sequenced in a study of T cell responses to AZD1222 COVID-19 vaccine. Repertoires were generated with immunoSEQ multiplex PCR, while TCRdb's copy carries only in-frame clones and drops some. The table lists some 99,000 clones, 91% of them singletons. The sequences come from peripheral blood, collected on day 0 of AZD1222 vaccination. The receptors here all came from an adult in good health. CDR3s include the opening cysteine and the closing phenylalanine or tryptophan. The D gene is left open where the match is weak. Size tells how often a clone was seen (once, few, many) or the class of an expanded clone, and some rows leave it out.

.	15	TRBV5-4	.	TRBJ2-1	TGTGCCAGCAGCTTACGGACTACCGACTACAATGAGCAGTTCTTC	CASSLRTTDYNEQFF
.	12	TRBV10-2	.	TRBJ2-1	TGCGCCAGCAGTGAGGGGTACAATGAGCAGTTCTTC	CASSEGYNEQFF
TRBD1	16	TRBV6-1	once	TRBJ1-6	TGTGCCAGCAGTGAAGCAGGGGGCATCAGTAATTCCCCCCTCCACTTT	CASSEAGGISNSPLHF
.	15	TRBV9	.	TRBJ2-7	TGTGCCAGCAGCGTAGATGGAACCTCGAGGGACGAGCAGTACTTC	CASSVDGTSRDEQYF
.	15	TRBV5-5	.	TRBJ2-5	TGTGCCAGCAGCTTCTCAGGTGCCCGCGGAGAGACCCAGTACTTC	CASSFSGARGETQYF
.	12	TRBV28	.	TRBJ2-1	TGTGCCAGTACGGCCTCCTACAATGAGCAGTTCTTC	CASTASYNEQFF
TRBD2	16	TRBV7-9	.	TRBJ2-1	TGTGCCAGCAGCCCGACTAGCGGGAGGGTTTACAATGAGCAGTTCTTC	CASSPTSGRVYNEQFF
.	15	TRBV19	.	TRBJ2-3	TGTGCCAGTAGTATTAGGACCCGTAGCACAGATACGCAGTATTTT	CASSIRTRSTDTQYF
.	14	TRBV3-1/TRBV3-2	.	TRBJ1-2	TGTGCCAGCAGCCAAGACAGTCCAAACTATGGCTACACCTTC	CASSQDSPNYGYTF
TRBD1	15	TRBV27	.	TRBJ1-4	TGTGCCAGCAGTCAAGGGGACAGTGCTAATGAAAAACTGTTTTTT	CASSQGDSANEKLFF
TRBD2	17	TRBV11-3	.	TRBJ2-5	TGTGCCAGCAGCTTAGGTGGGACTAGCGGGGCCCAAGAGACCCAGTACTTC	CASSLGGTSGAQETQYF
TRBD2	14	TRBV5-1	.	TRBJ2-1	TGCGCCACTCGACCGGGACTAGCGTACAATGAGCAGTTCTTC	CATRPGLAYNEQFF
.	14	TRBV27	.	TRBJ2-3	TGTGCCAGCAGCATGGGCAGGAGCACAGATACGCAGTATTTT	CASSMGRSTDTQYF
TRBD1	14	TRBV6-5	.	TRBJ2-3	TGTGCCAGCAGCCGACAGGGTGGCACAGATACGCAGTATTTT	CASSRQGGTDTQYF
.	14	TRBV7-9	.	TRBJ1-2	TGTGCCAGCAGCTTAGGACAGAATAACTATGGCTACACCTTC	CASSLGQNNYGYTF
TRBD1	16	TRBV19	.	TRBJ1-2	TGTGCCAGTAGTATGGGGACAGGAGCGACTAACTATGGCTACACCTTC	CASSMGTGATNYGYTF
.	16	TRBV11-2	.	TRBJ2-5	TGTGCCAGCAGCTTAGGGCCCCGCCCCACCCTGCGGACCCAGTACTTC	CASSLGPRPTLRTQYF
.	13	TRBV10-3	.	TRBJ1-2	TGTGCCATCAGGGACTCATTAAACTATGGCTACACCTTC	CAIRDSLNYGYTF
.	13	TRBV6-6	.	TRBJ2-7	TGTGCCAGCAGTGGAGGATCGACCTACGAGCAGTACTTC	CASSGGSTYEQYF
.	16	TRBV5-8	.	TRBJ2-2	TGTGCCAGCAGCTTCACAGGGCTAACGAACACCGGGGAGCTGTTTTTT	CASSFTGLTNTGELFF
.	14	TRBV5-1	.	TRBJ1-2	TGCGCCAGCAGCTTGGGGGCCGAGAACTATGGCTACACCTTC	CASSLGAENYGYTF
.	13	TRBV2	.	TRBJ1-5	TGTGCCAGCTCGAGGGATGGCAATCAGCCCCAGCATTTT	CASSRDGNQPQHF
.	16	TRBV5-4	once	TRBJ2-1	TGTGCCAGCAGCTTTGAAGGGCCAGGGTCCTACAATGAGCAGTTCTTC	CASSFEGPGSYNEQFF
TRBD1	13	TRBV10-1	.	TRBJ2-1	TGCGCCAGCAGAGCGACAGGGTACAATGAGCAGTTCTTC	CASRATGYNEQFF
.	14	TRBV18	.	TRBJ1-1	TGTGCCAGCTCACCACCGAGGTCAGCCCGGGAAGCTTTCTTT	CASSPPRSAREAFF
TRBD2	16	TRBV19	.	TRBJ2-1	TGTGCCAGTACACCTCGCGGGACTAGGGAATACAATGAGCAGTTCTTC	CASTPRGTREYNEQFF
.	16	TRBV7-9	.	TRBJ2-7	TGTGCCAGGAAGCTCCCTCGGGACCAATACGACTACGAGCAGTACTTC	CARKLPRDQYDYEQYF
.	13	TRBV19	.	TRBJ1-4	TGTGCCAGTAGAGGGGTAGCGAGGGAAAAACTGTTTTTT	CASRGVAREKLFF
.	15	TRBV7-8	few	TRBJ2-7	TGTGCCAGCAGCTTAGAGGAGGTGATTATCTACGAGCAGTACTTC	CASSLEEVIIYEQYF
.	16	TRBV5-1	few	TRBJ2-5	TGCGCCAGCAGCTCGCAGCCCTCAGGGACCCAAGAGACCCAGTACTTC	CASSSQPSGTQETQYF
TRBD1	14	TRBV9	.	TRBJ1-1	TGTGCCAGCAGCCCATGGGACAGTCGGACTGAAGCTTTCTTT	CASSPWDSRTEAFF
.	15	TRBV13	.	TRBJ2-7	TGTGCCAGCAGCTGGGCAGGGACCGACCTCCACGAGCAGTACTTC	CASSWAGTDLHEQYF
.	14	TRBV5-5	once	TRBJ2-1	TGTGCCAGCAGCTTGCGGCGTGTAGACAATGAGCAGTTCTTC	CASSLRRVDNEQFF
.	14	TRBV7-9	.	TRBJ1-6	TGTGCCAGCAGCCCTGAGGGGCGTAATTCACCCCTCCACTTT	CASSPEGRNSPLHF
.	14	TRBV5-5	.	TRBJ1-5	TGTGCCAGCAGCTTGGCCCGGGGCAATCAGCCCCAGCATTTT	CASSLARGNQPQHF
.	12	TRBV20-1	.	TRBJ1-2	TGCAGTGCTAGTACCGGGAATTATGGCTACACCTTC	CSASTGNYGYTF
.	15	TRBV2	.	TRBJ2-7	TGTGCCAGCAGCGCGGAGGGGGGGAGCTCCTACGAGCAGTACTTC	CASSAEGGSSYEQYF
.	11	TRBV20-1	.	TRBJ1-2	TGCAGTGCTAGAGCACATTGGGGCTACACCTTC	CSARAHWGYTF
.	17	TRBV3-1/TRBV3-2	few	TRBJ1-4	TGTGCCAGCAGCCAAGATGGGGACCCCACTGGGGATGAAAAACTGTTTTTT	CASSQDGDPTGDEKLFF
.	13	TRBV19	.	TRBJ1-1	TGTGCCAGTACCGAGGGGCTGAACACTGAAGCTTTCTTT	CASTEGLNTEAFF
.	12	TRBV12-3/TRBV12-4	.	TRBJ1-2	TGTGCCAGCACTTTTAGGGAAGGTGGCTACACCTTC	CASTFREGGYTF
TRBD1	14	TRBV2	once	TRBJ1-5	TGTGCCAGCACCTGGACAGGGGGCGAAGAGCCCCAGCATTTT	CASTWTGGEEPQHF
.	16	TRBV5-1	.	TRBJ2-3	TGCGCCAGCAGCTTGGGGTCGGCGGTGAGCACAGATACGCAGTATTTT	CASSLGSAVSTDTQYF
.	15	TRBV7-2	.	TRBJ1-3	TGTGCCAGCAGCTTAGGGCGGCAATCGGGAAACACCATATATTTT	CASSLGRQSGNTIYF
.	11	TRBV20-1	once	TRBJ2-5	TGCAGTGCTCCCTTCGGGGAGACCCAGTACTTC	CSAPFGETQYF